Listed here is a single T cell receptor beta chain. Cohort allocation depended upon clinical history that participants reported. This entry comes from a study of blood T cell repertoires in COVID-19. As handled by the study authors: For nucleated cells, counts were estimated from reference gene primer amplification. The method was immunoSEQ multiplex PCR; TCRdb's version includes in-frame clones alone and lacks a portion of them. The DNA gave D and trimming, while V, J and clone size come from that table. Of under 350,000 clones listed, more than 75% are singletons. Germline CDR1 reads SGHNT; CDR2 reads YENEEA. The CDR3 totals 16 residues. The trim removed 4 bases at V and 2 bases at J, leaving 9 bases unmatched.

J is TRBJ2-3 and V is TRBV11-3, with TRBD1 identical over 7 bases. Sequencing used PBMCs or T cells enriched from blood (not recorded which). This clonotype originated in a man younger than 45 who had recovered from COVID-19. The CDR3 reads CASSSLGQMYTDTQYF. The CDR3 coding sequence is TGTGCCAGCAGCTCTTTGGGACAGATGTACACAGATACGCAGTATTTT.